This T cell receptor (beta chain) was recovered during a study of cytomegalovirus exposure and HLA in healthy donors. Germline V gene lookup returns CDR1 SGHKS and CDR2 YYEKEE (reference sequence). V was trimmed by 4 bases and J by 5 bases, leaving 18 bases between them. The CDR3 runs to 15 residues. Study outcomes and limitations: One later analysis reportedly identified an Asian-associated ancestry cluster that showed fewer N-insertions than the roughly 600-donor mean. When a later analysis compared HLA-associated TCR beta chains with equally common others, the HLA-associated chains turned out to be more clonally expanded and to have lower generation probabilities.

About this clone: As yet, its antigen is unknown.

Primers for the PCR totalled 60 Vbeta and 13 Jbeta. Sequenced by immunoSEQ multiplex PCR; TCRdb stores in-frame clones only, minus some. The sample shows 100,000 to 150,000 clones, around 70% of them seen only once. Sequenced: PBMCs. The rearrangement links TRBV5-5 to TRBJ2-5; TRBD2 might be the D (5 bases). The clonotype was recovered from a man aged 35 to 55 in good health and CMV-seropositive. This CDR3 is CASSRIERGWETQYF. CDR3 DNA sequence: TGTGCCAGCAGCCGTATAGAGAGAGGGTGGGAGACCCAGTACTTC.